The 12 T cell receptor beta chains below come from one sample, sequenced in a study of shared clonotypes between healthy human individuals. Sequencing was performed with immunoSEQ multiplex PCR; in TCRdb, only in-frame clones are kept and a portion is missing. The table has hundreds of thousands of clones, roughly 80% seen once. Material for sequencing was PBMCs. These receptors were collected from a woman aged 40 to 50 in good health. Some clones in this sample may be carry-over from other donors' samples.

J is TRBJ1-3 and V is TRBV5-6; D unresolved. The V gene's germline CDR1 is SGHDT and CDR2 YYEEEE. The V gene lost 0 bases and the J gene lost 1 base, with 17 bases spanning the gap. The CDR3 runs 18 residues. The CDR3 region is CASSLGRSHGKSGNTIYF. DNA of the CDR3: TGTGCCAGCAGCTTGGGACGGTCCCACGGCAAGTCTGGAAACACCATATATTTT.

This chain joins TRBV27 and TRBJ1-2; D uncertain. The V and J ends lost 3 bases and 1 base respectively, with 6 bases between them. The length of the CDR3 is 13 residues. CDR1 and CDR2 (germline): MNHEY, SMNVEV (reference sequence). The CDR3 DNA reads as TGTGCCAGCAGTTTCGGTTTTAACTATGGCTACACCTTC. Its translation is CASSFGFNYGYTF.

Points on this clone: Other DNA sequences in the sample encode the same CDR3. The chain has TRBV4-2 and TRBJ1-1; 7 bases fit TRBD1. The CDR3 extends over 16 amino acids. V was clipped by 1 base and J by 3 bases; unmatched bases: 8. From germline, CDR1 is LGHNA and CDR2 YNFKEQ. The CDR3 here is CASSQGGTVDYTEAFF. As DNA, the CDR3 is TGTGCCAGCAGCCAAGGGGGGACAGTAGATTACACTGAAGCTTTCTTT.

DNA for the CDR3: TGTGCCAGCAGCGAGACAGGGGCCTCCTACGAGCAGTACTTC. It specifies CASSETGASYEQYF. The chain recombines TRBV2 with TRBJ2-7; 8 bases align to TRBD1. Germline CDR1 is SNHLY and CDR2 is FYNNEI. With 6 bases clipped from V and 0 bases from J, the junction kept 4 bases outside the gene matches. The CDR3 loop spans 14 amino acids.

Comments on this clone: The likely explanation is a read error, given a far larger clone one base away. The chain has TRBV18 and TRBJ1-1; 10 bases align to TRBD1. The CDR3 covers 13 residues. Per germline, CDR1 KGHSH and CDR2 LQKENI. V trimming: 5 bases; J trimming: 6 bases; junction bases outside the gene matches: 3. This CDR3 reads CASSSGQGAEAFF. The DNA for the CDR3 is TGTGCCAGCTCATCCGGACAGGGGGCTGAAGCTTTCTTT.

This clone was seen many times. This specimen includes other DNA sequences encoding the same CDR3. The chain joins TRBV29-1 to TRBJ1-1, with a tentative D call TRBD1 (5 bases). Trimming stripped 7 bases from V and 4 bases from J, with 13 bases between. The CDR3 has 12 amino acids. Germline V gives CDR1 SQVTM, CDR2 ANQGSEA. The CDR3 DNA follows: TGCAGCGCCGAACAGGAGACCACTGAAGCTTTCTTT. This encodes CSAEQETTEAFF.

The chain combines TRBV4-3 with TRBJ1-3, with a possible D match to TRBD1 (5 bases). CDR1 is LGHNA and CDR2 is YSLEER in the germline V gene. Trimming took 0 bases from V and 2 from J, leaving 14 bases between them. The CDR3 has 17 amino acids. The CDR3 spells CASSQDISQAAGNTIYF. The DNA of the CDR3 is TGCGCCAGCAGCCAAGATATATCACAGGCGGCTGGAAACACCATATATTTT.

This clone showed up just once. The CDR3 region is CATSGFYGYTF. CDR3 bases: TGTGCCACCTCGGGATTCTATGGCTACACCTTC. J is TRBJ1-2 and V is TRBV19; D remains unclear. This CDR3 contains 11 residues. Trimming pared 10 bases from V and 4 bases from J, leaving 10 bases between. Germline lookup yields CDR1 LNHDA and CDR2 SQIVND (reference sequence).

The sample holds one count of this clone. CDR3 amino acids: CASNTLTGFGYTF. Here the CDR3 DNA reads TGTGCCAGTAACACTTTGACAGGGTTTGGCTACACCTTC. The V and J genes are TRBV19 and TRBJ1-2, with 7 nucleotides matching TRBD1. V shed 7 bases, J shed 7 bases, and the junction held 9 bases outside the gene matches. Germline V gene lookup returns CDR1 LNHDA and CDR2 SQIVND (reference sequence). CDR3 length: 13 amino acids.

CDR3 nucleotides: TGTGCCAGCTCACCCCGACCCGCCGCTGATACTTACGAGCAGTACTTC. Encoded protein: CASSPRPAADTYEQYF. The chain links TRBV18 to TRBJ2-7; D is ambiguous. V gave up 3 bases and J gave up 4 bases, with 19 bases separating them. The CDR3 covers 16 residues. Per the germline V gene, CDR1 is KGHSH and CDR2 is LQKENI.

This sequence joins TRBV19 and TRBJ2-1; D not resolved. CDR3 length equals 15 residues. Germline CDR1 and CDR2: LNHDA and SQIVND (reference sequence). V was trimmed by 6 bases and J by 0 bases, leaving 12 bases between them. Here the CDR3 DNA reads TGTGCCAGTAGCCTGCGACCCGACTCCTACAATGAGCAGTTCTTC. This sequence encodes CASSLRPDSYNEQFF.

V usage is TRBV7-3 and J usage is TRBJ2-2, with D hard to call. This CDR3 is built from 13 residues. V lost 8 bases and J lost 0, with 7 bases in between. CDR1 is SGHTA, CDR2 FQGTGA, per germline. This chain's CDR3 is CASSNSNTGELFF. The CDR3 nucleotides are TGTGCCAGCTCGAACTCGAACACCGGGGAGCTGTTTTTT.